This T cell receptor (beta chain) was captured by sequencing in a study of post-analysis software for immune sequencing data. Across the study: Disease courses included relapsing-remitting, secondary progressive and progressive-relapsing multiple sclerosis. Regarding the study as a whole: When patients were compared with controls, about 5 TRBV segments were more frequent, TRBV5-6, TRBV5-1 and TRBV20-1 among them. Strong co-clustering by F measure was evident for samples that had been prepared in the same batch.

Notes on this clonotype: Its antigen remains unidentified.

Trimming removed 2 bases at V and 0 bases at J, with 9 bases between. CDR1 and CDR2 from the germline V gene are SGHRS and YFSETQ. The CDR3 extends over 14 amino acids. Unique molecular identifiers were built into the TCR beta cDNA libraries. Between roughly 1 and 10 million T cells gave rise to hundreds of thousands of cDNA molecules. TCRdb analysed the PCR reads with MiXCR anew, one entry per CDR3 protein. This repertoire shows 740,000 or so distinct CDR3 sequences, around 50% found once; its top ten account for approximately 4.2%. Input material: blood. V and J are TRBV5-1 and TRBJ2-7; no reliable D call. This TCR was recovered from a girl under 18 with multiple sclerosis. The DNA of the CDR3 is TGCGCCAGCAGCTTTGCCCCTAACTCCTACGAGCAGTACTTC. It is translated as CASSFAPNSYEQYF.